One and the same sample provided the 18 T cell receptor beta chains below, sequenced in a study of Ad26.COV2.S vaccination and SARS-CoV-2 variants. Libraries were prepared by immunoSEQ multiplex PCR; TCRdb keeps only in-frame clonotypes and omits some of them. The sample includes 350,000 to 450,000 clones, about 91% of them seen just once. The specimen was peripheral blood, collected after recovery from COVID-19. Source of these receptors: a human donor who had recovered from COVID-19.

This chain joins TRBV7-2 and TRBJ1-1; 12 positions match TRBD1. The CDR3 sequence is 16 residues long. Losses at the gene ends were 5 bases for V and 5 bases for J; bases not matched to a gene: 9. CDR1 and CDR2 from the germline V gene are SGHTA and FQGNSA. CDR3 in DNA: TGTGCCAGCAGCCTTGGGACAGGGGGCGTCGGAACTGAAGCTTTCTTT. It translates to CASSLGTGGVGTEAFF.

J is TRBJ1-1 and V is TRBV29-1; D may be TRBD1 (5 bases). From germline, CDR1 is SQVTM and CDR2 ANQGSEA. The V end was cut by 4 bases, the J end by 3 bases, with 21 bases between. The CDR3 is 16 amino acids. CDR3 sequence: CSVAGTPQGGHTEAFF. The DNA for the CDR3 is TGCAGCGTTGCCGGGACTCCCCAAGGCGGTCACACTGAAGCTTTCTTT.

CDR3 amino acids: CASNLQGFTEAFF. Here the CDR3 DNA reads TGTGCCAGTAACCTACAGGGATTCACTGAAGCTTTCTTT. V is TRBV19 and J is TRBJ1-1; D is possibly TRBD1 (6 bases). Trimming cost V 7 bases and J 4 bases, with 13 bases left between them. Germline CDR1 LNHDA, CDR2 SQIVND (reference sequence). This CDR3 has 13 amino acids.

The chain is built from TRBV19 and TRBJ1-2; D is unresolved. The V end lost 4 bases, the J end lost 3 bases, and 6 bases lay between the germline ends. CDR1 and CDR2 from the germline V gene are LNHDA and SQIVND (reference sequence). This CDR3 is built from 12 residues. The CDR3 sequence is CASSNRDYGYTF. In DNA, the CDR3 is TGTGCCAGTAGTAACCGGGACTATGGCTACACCTTC.

This rearrangement joins TRBV5-4 to TRBJ2-7; D not resolved. Germline lookup yields CDR1 SGHNT and CDR2 YYREEE (reference sequence). V lost 6 bases and J lost 1, with 11 bases in between. The CDR3 contains 13 residues. The CDR3 here is CASTQDRSYEQYF. For the CDR3, the DNA is TGTGCCAGCACCCAAGACCGGTCCTACGAGCAGTACTTC.

The rearrangement links TRBV9 to TRBJ2-6; D not resolved. Per germline, CDR1 SGDLS and CDR2 YYNGEE. The V and J ends lost 4 bases and 4 bases respectively, with 18 bases between them. The CDR3 spans 17 residues. CDR3 amino acids: CASSLSLTLAGANVLTF. CDR3 nucleotide sequence: TGTGCCAGCAGCCTCAGCTTGACCCTGGCCGGGGCCAACGTCCTGACTTTC.

The rearrangement uses TRBV10-2 and TRBJ2-5; TRBD2 matches at 9 bases. CDR3 size: 16 residues. Germline CDR1 is WSHSY and CDR2 is SAAADI. V trimming: 3 bases; J trimming: 5 bases; junction bases outside the gene matches: 10. The chain's CDR3 is CASSDLAGRGSETQYF. The CDR3 region has the DNA TGCGCCAGCAGTGATCTAGCGGGGCGGGGTTCGGAGACCCAGTACTTC.

V and J are TRBV14 and TRBJ1-2; D is ambiguous. With 1 base removed from V and 5 bases from J, the gap between germline ends came to 17 bases. CDR3 length: 16 residues. CDR1 and CDR2 (germline): SGHDN, FVKESK. Written as DNA, the CDR3 is TGTGCCAGCAGCCAAGGTGTTAAGGGCACCTTATATGGCTACACCTTC. The encoded protein is CASSQGVKGTLYGYTF.

This chain connects TRBV11-2 to TRBJ1-3; D gene ambiguous. The CDR3 has 14 residues. Germline V lookup: CDR1 SGHAT, CDR2 FQNNGV. V lost 5 bases to trimming and J lost 4 bases, with 12 bases between them. The DNA for the CDR3 is TGTGCCAGCAGCAAACTAGAATTCGGAAACACCATATATTTT. Residues: CASSKLEFGNTIYF.

The chain has TRBV10-3 and TRBJ1-2, with TRBD1 matching over 10 bases. This CDR3 is 12 amino acids long. The trim removed 7 bases at V and 6 bases at J, leaving 2 bases unmatched. Per the germline V gene, CDR1 is ENHRY and CDR2 is SYGVKD. CDR3 sequence: CAITGQGDGYTF. The CDR3 DNA sequence: TGTGCCATCACCGGACAGGGGGATGGCTACACCTTC.

The CDR3 DNA sequence: TGTGCCAGCAGCTCCGAGTTACAGGGCGCCTACGAGCAGTACTTC. It yields the protein CASSSELQGAYEQYF. The gene calls are TRBV13 and TRBJ2-7; perhaps TRBD1 as D (6 bases). From germline, CDR1 is PRHDT and CDR2 FYEKMQ (reference sequence). Deletions cut 4 bases from V and 2 bases from J, with 15 bases between. This CDR3 is built from 15 residues.

This clone was counted a single time. This chain connects TRBV10-2 to TRBJ2-3, with D perhaps given as TRBD1 or TRBD2 (6 bases each). V lost 6 bases and J 2 bases, leaving 9 bases between the germline ends. The CDR3 is 13 amino acids. Per the germline V gene, CDR1 is WSHSY and CDR2 is SAAADI. The CDR3 DNA follows: TGCGCCAGCAGGGGGGGCCCCACAGATACGCAGTATTTT. Translation: CASRGGPTDTQYF.

The chain has TRBV10-2 and TRBJ1-1; no clear D gene. V lost 8 bases and J 1 base, leaving 8 bases between the germline ends. CDR3 size: 12 residues. The germline V gene encodes CDR1 WSHSY and CDR2 SAAADI. CDR3 amino acids: CASSRQNTEAFF. CDR3 nucleotide sequence: TGCGCCAGCTCCCGACAGAACACTGAAGCTTTCTTT.

The chain joins TRBV18 to TRBJ1-3; D perhaps matches TRBD1 (5 bases). The CDR3 loop spans 14 amino acids. V lost 3 bases and J 2 bases, leaving 8 bases between the germline ends. CDR1 is KGHSH and CDR2 is LQKENI in the germline V gene. The CDR3 coding sequence is TGTGCCAGCTCACCCGACAGTCCTGGAAACACCATATATTTT. It yields the protein CASSPDSPGNTIYF.

V gene TRBV11-2 combines with J gene TRBJ1-2; D is unresolved. Trimming cost V 1 base and J 0 bases, with 12 bases left between them. Germline loops: CDR1 SGHAT, CDR2 FQNNGV. CDR3 length: 16 amino acids. This chain's CDR3 is CASSLGRASANYGYTF. The CDR3 nucleotides are TGTGCCAGCAGCTTAGGGAGGGCCTCAGCTAACTATGGCTACACCTTC.

A note on this clone: This specimen includes other DNA sequences encoding the same CDR3. The genes are TRBV6-6 and TRBJ1-1, with D perhaps matching TRBD1 (6 bases). The CDR3 is 13 amino acids. Germline V gene sequence: CDR1 MNHNY, CDR2 SVGAGI (reference sequence). The V gene lost 4 bases and the J gene lost 1 base, with 7 bases spanning the gap. In DNA, the CDR3 is TGTGCCAGCAGTTTACAGGGGAACACTGAAGCTTTCTTT. Translation: CASSLQGNTEAFF.

The chain carries TRBV7-9 and TRBJ1-5; 9 positions match TRBD1. CDR3 length equals 14 residues. V was clipped by 5 bases and J by 4 bases; unmatched bases: 3. Germline V gives CDR1 SEHNR, CDR2 FQNEAQ (reference sequence). CDR3 residues: CASSKQGANQPQHF. Here the CDR3 DNA reads TGTGCCAGCAGCAAACAGGGGGCAAATCAGCCCCAGCATTTT.

The gene calls are TRBV19 and TRBJ2-5; 12 bases map to TRBD2. Germline V gene data show CDR1 as LNHDA and CDR2 as SQIVND (reference sequence). Trimming took 5 bases from V and 5 from J; bases not matched to a gene: 12. This CDR3 has 17 residues. The CDR3 here is CASSSRRTSGVRETQYF. The CDR3 DNA reads as TGTGCCAGTAGTTCAAGGAGGACTAGCGGGGTAAGGGAGACCCAGTACTTC.